These 7 T cell receptor beta chains originate from one sample sequenced in a study of blood T cell repertoires in COVID-19. Produced via immunoSEQ multiplex PCR; TCRdb's table is partial and in-frame only. The table lists approximately 250,000 clones, 75% to 95% of them singletons. Sequenced input: PBMCs or T cells enriched from blood (not recorded which). The receptors were sampled from a man aged 35-49 years who had been exposed to COVID-19.

V is TRBV10-3 and J is TRBJ1-5; D unresolved. Between the trimmed V and J ends, which lost 8 bases and 1 base, there was a span of 21 bases. The germline V gene has CDR1 ENHRY and CDR2 SYGVKD. The CDR3 is 17 amino acids. CDR3 nucleotides: TGTGCCATCCACCAAAACCCTGACATATTCAGCAATCAGCCCCAGCATTTT. Amino acid sequence: CAIHQNPDIFSNQPQHF.

The rearrangement links TRBV5-1 to TRBJ2-7; D perhaps matches TRBD1 (6 bases). Germline CDR1 is SGHRS and CDR2 is YFSETQ. V dropped 1 base and J dropped 5 bases, with 16 bases sitting between them. This CDR3 is 15 amino acids long. DNA for the CDR3: TGCGCCAGCAGCTTGTCCGCCCACAGGGCCCACGAGCAGTACTTC. Protein product: CASSLSAHRAHEQYF.

The chain couples TRBV24-1 to TRBJ2-2; 14 bases fit TRBD2. Germline CDR1 KGHDR, CDR2 SFDVKD. V gave up 6 bases and J gave up 6 bases; unmatched junction bases: 11. There are 18 residues in the CDR3. CDR3 protein: CATSPPTSGRAFAGELFF. The CDR3 nucleotides are TGTGCCACCAGTCCCCCGACTAGCGGGAGGGCCTTCGCCGGGGAGCTGTTTTTT.

The genes are TRBV6-5 and TRBJ1-6; D gene unclear. Germline V CDR1 and CDR2: MNHEY, SVGAGI. V dropped 2 bases and J dropped 6 bases, with 5 bases sitting between them. This CDR3 spans 13 amino acids. The CDR3 nucleotides read TGTGCCAGCAGTTACGGAGCTAATTCACCCCTCCACTTT. Translated: CASSYGANSPLHF.

This clone was counted once. The rearrangement uses TRBV10-2 and TRBJ1-2, with 10 bases aligning to TRBD1. Germline assignment: CDR1 WSHSY and CDR2 SAAADI. The V and J ends lost 7 bases and 8 bases, in that order; junction bases with no gene match: 13. This CDR3 comprises 15 residues. CDR3 bases: TGCGCCAGCAACATCGGGACAGGGGTTGGTAGGGGCTACACCTTC. It is translated as CASNIGTGVGRGYTF.

V and J are TRBV7-8 and TRBJ1-2, with no clear D. Between the trimmed V and J ends, which lost 5 bases and 1 base, there was a span of 14 bases. The CDR3 has 15 amino acids. Germline V CDR1 and CDR2: SGHVS, FQNEAQ. The CDR3 here is CASSVTESINYGYTF. The CDR3 coding sequence is TGTGCCAGCAGCGTGACGGAGTCCATTAACTATGGCTACACCTTC.

The chain joins TRBV4-3 to TRBJ1-2; D gene ambiguous. The V end lost 0 bases, the J end lost 4 bases, and 12 bases lay between the germline ends. Germline loops: CDR1 LGHNA, CDR2 YSLEER. The CDR3 consists of 15 residues. CDR3 nucleotide sequence: TGCGCCAGCAGCCAAGATCTTCAGGTTCGCTATGGCTACACCTTC. This codes for CASSQDLQVRYGYTF.